Sequencing of this TCR beta chain was carried out in a study of radiotherapy plus CTLA-4 blockade in lung cancer (dated by TCRdb to about 2018). Context from the whole study: Objective responses occurred in around 20% of enrolled patients, and less than 35% achieved disease control. Overall study results and their limits: The strongest predictors of response, as reported, were early dynamic changes in blood T cell clones along with a rise in serum interferon-beta after radiation. TCR clones derived from tumors expanded in peripheral blood after treatment with radiotherapy and ipilimumab.

From the cysteine through the phenylalanine, the CDR3 covers 17 amino acids. In the case of this clone: Its binding antigen is unknown. It is unclear where the CDR3 begins or ends on the DNA, so no DNA is shown, and the CDR3 is as TCRdb lists it.

Libraries came from the immunoSEQ multiplex PCR assay. Held by TCRdb, this immuneACCESS table contains in-frame sequences only and omits some clones. Under half of the omission traces to an unresolved V gene where checked; the cause of the rest is unknown. The sample has approximately 99,000 clones on record, about 90% of them singletons. The ten largest clones represent 4.9% of the sample. The study evaluated CTLA-4 blockade (ipilimumab) given together with focal radiation therapy in patients who had chemo-refractory metastatic non-small-cell lung cancer. The sequence links TRBV21-1 to TRBJ1-5. TRBV21-1 corresponds to a pseudogene. The source was peripheral blood, collected from a patient treated with radiotherapy plus ipilimumab. The TCR was taken from a human donor with non-small cell lung cancer that progressed on radiotherapy plus ipilimumab. CDR3 reads: CASSKRGVASGNQPQHF.